This entry describes one T cell receptor beta chain. Specified treatment: roughly 20 received Ad26.COV2.S at low or high dose, single or two shots; 5 received placebo; per-sample allocation not given. It was on day 63 after the first vaccine or placebo injection that samples were taken. These data are taken from a study of Ad26.COV2.S vaccination and SARS-CoV-2 variants. Across the study: By the intramuscular route, Ad26.COV2.S was given once, or twice 56 days apart.

Germline V gene sequence: CDR1 LGHNA, CDR2 YSLEER. The V end lost 4 bases, the J end lost 3 bases, and 14 bases lay between the germline ends. CDR3 size: 15 residues. The assay was immunoSEQ multiplex PCR, and TCRdb's table has in-frame clones only and misses some. The data contain hundreds of thousands of clones, about nine tenths of them singletons. Sequenced here: peripheral blood, sampled in a trial of Ad26.COV2.S vaccine versus placebo. V is TRBV4-3 and J is TRBJ2-3, with D perhaps TRBD1 or TRBD2 (7 bases each). This sequence originates from a person aged 18 to 65 who received the Ad26.COV2.S COVID-19 vaccine or a placebo. In nucleotides, the CDR3 is TGCGCCAGCAGCCTTTCAGGGGGGGAGACAGATACGCAGTATTTT. This codes for CASSLSGGETDTQYF.